This T cell receptor (beta chain) derives from a study of shared clonotypes between healthy human individuals. Whole-study findings and limits: Sampling involved blood alone; tissue repertoires likely differ. Generation probabilities were higher for clonotypes shared across all four sorted-subset donors than for unshared ones. Sequencing depth was a factor that was expected to affect clonotype sharing among donors.

Each sample came from a Caucasian adult donor living in Nashville, Tennessee. The assay was immunoSEQ multiplex PCR, and TCRdb's table has in-frame clones only and misses some. The sample holds under 2.5 million clones, around 92% seen once. The germline V and J ends were trimmed by 6 bases and 1 base, with 7 bases remaining between them. CDR3 length: 13 amino acids. CDR1 is SNHLY and CDR2 is FYNNEI in the germline V gene. Of note for this clone: The antigen is not known. Other DNA sequences in this specimen translate into the identical CDR3.

The sequenced material came from naive CD4+ T cells from PBMCs. Subset here: CD45RA+ positively selected. The clonotype was recovered from a man aged 18 to 30 in good health. Some clones in this sample may be carry-over from other donors' samples. The genes are TRBV2 and TRBJ1-3; D is perhaps TRBD1 (5 bases). CDR3 protein: CASRQASGNTIYF. In DNA form, the CDR3 reads TGTGCCAGCAGACAGGCTTCTGGAAACACCATATATTTT.